This TCR beta chain was retrieved from a study of OX40 agonist ivuxolimab in advanced cancers. In terms of the full investigation: Ivuxolimab was an agonistic, fully human IgG2 monoclonal antibody directed against OX40 (CD134), a costimulatory receptor. Intravenous ivuxolimab was administered to patients every 2 weeks at six dose levels: 0.01, 0.1, 0.3, 1.5, 3 and 10 mg/kg. Of the 50 to 55 patients in dose escalation, some 20 had hepatocellular carcinoma, some 15 had melanoma, 9 had renal cell carcinoma and 9 had head and neck cancer. In the dose-escalation cohort, 82.7% of patients were male, and the mean age was about 55 years, with a range of roughly 20 to 80. Patients were allowed to have had prior anti-PD-1, anti-PD-L1 or anti-CTLA-4 therapy, and around 43% of the dose-escalation patients had been treated with checkpoint inhibitors. Partial responses occurred in three dose-escalation patients, of whom one had hepatocellular carcinoma and two had cutaneous melanoma. Peripheral TCRbeta sequencing aimed to test whether ivuxolimab altered TCR sequence diversity and caused clonal T-cell expansion. The paper reports the monotherapy dose-escalation portion (N of about 50 patients) of the phase I ivuxolimab trial. General study outcomes and caveats: Low levels of normalized T-cell clonal expansion were also seen in some patients who did not respond. On average, CD8+ T cells showed more expanded clones than CD4+ T cells after ivuxolimab. At doses of 0.1 to 3.0 mg/kg, clonal expansion of both CD4+ and CD8+ blood T cells was observed from baseline to week 6. In partial responders in the 0.1-3.0 mg/kg groups, normalized peripheral clonal expansion was found to be among the lowest, especially among CD8+ T cells. Antigen specificity was not determined for the clonally expanded peripheral T cells.

Patients with a history of autoimmune disease or receiving systemic immunosuppression were excluded from the trial. Peripheral blood for TCR sequencing was collected from all dose cohorts at baseline, on cycle 4 day 1, and on cycle 7 day 1. The samples were taken from a phase I, first-in-human, multicenter, open-label dose-escalation trial of ivuxolimab. Adults with locally advanced or metastatic melanoma, renal cell carcinoma, hepatocellular carcinoma or head and neck squamous cell carcinoma were enrolled in the trial. Before TCR sequencing, CD4+ T cells and CD8+ T cells were sorted from peripheral blood as separate populations. Points on this clone: The clone's antigen remains unknown. Base qualities are missing; no much larger clone stands one base away.

For CDR1 and CDR2, the germline V gene lists LGHNA and YNFKEQ. V is cut by 2 bases and J by 1 base, and the space between the germline ends is 9 bases. The CDR3 sequence holds 15 residues, the cysteine and phenylalanine included. Only CDR3 DNA remains: 45 bases, in frame from the first base. To sequence the TCRbeta CDR3 region, genomic DNA was isolated from the sorted cells. TCRbeta CDR3 regions were sequenced using the immunoSEQ Assay. TCRdb limited this immuneACCESS table to in-frame rearrangements with V and J called. A share of clones is missing; checked studies link under half to unresolved V genes, and the rest is unexplained. Across this sample there are 23,000 or so clones, with about four fifths seen only once. 15% to 20% of the sample comes from the top ten.

Sequencing was performed on CD4+ or CD8+ T cells sorted from blood, taken in a trial of the OX40 agonist ivuxolimab. Here the chain combines TRBV4-2 and TRBJ1-5; there is no confident call for the D gene. The receptor was derived from an adult with an advanced solid tumor such as melanoma, head and neck, liver or kidney cancer. The CDR3 amino acid sequence is: CASSQRGPSNQPQHF. The sequence in DNA is TGTGCCAGCAGCCAAAGAGGACCGAGCAATCAGCCCCAGCATTTT.